This is a list of T cell receptor beta chains from one sample in a study of Ad26.COV2.S vaccination and SARS-CoV-2 variants. TCRdb's copy holds only in-frame clones and misses some; the assay was immunoSEQ multiplex PCR. The sample yields about 680,000 clones, around 90% seen once. Sequenced here: peripheral blood, sampled in a trial of Ad26.COV2.S vaccine versus placebo. The receptors come from a person between 18 and 60 years old who received the Ad26.COV2.S COVID-19 vaccine or a placebo. The CDR3 runs from the conserved cysteine through the conserved F or W. The D gene is left open where the match is weak. Size is omitted from some rows. Given values are once, few, many or a class for expanded clones.

v_gene	d_gene	abundance	j_gene	CDR3nt	CDR3aa
TRBV29-1	-	-	TRBJ1-5	TGCAGCGTTAGGGACCTAGGGTACAATCAGCCCCAGCATTTT	CSVRDLGYNQPQHF
TRBV30	-	-	TRBJ2-7	TGTGCCTGGAGTAAGCCCTACGAGCAGTACTTC	CAWSKPYEQYF
TRBV7-3	-	once	TRBJ2-1	TGTGCCAGCAGTAAGACTGCAAGCTCCTACAATGAGCAGTTCTTC	CASSKTASSYNEQFF
TRBV19	-	-	TRBJ1-5	TGTGCCAGTAGTATCGGGGTTTATAGCAATCAGCCCCAGCATTTT	CASSIGVYSNQPQHF
TRBV18	-	-	TRBJ2-7	TGTGCCAGCTCACGTGACGGATACGAGCAGTACTTC	CASSRDGYEQYF
TRBV7-3	TRBD2	-	TRBJ2-1	TGTGCCAGCAGCTCGCGGGGGGGCTCGGATGAGCAGTTCTTC	CASSSRGGSDEQFF
TRBV10-2	-	-	TRBJ2-7	TGCGCCAGCAGTGAGTCGGGAGCTAGTAGGGCCTACGAGCAGTACTTC	CASSESGASRAYEQYF
TRBV12-3/TRBV12-4	-	-	TRBJ2-4	TGTGCCAGCAGCACGAGTGGGGACATTCAGTACTTC	CASSTSGDIQYF
TRBV11-2	-	-	TRBJ2-2	TGTGCCAGCAGCTTAGAACAGTCCCTCACCGGGGAGCTGTTTTTT	CASSLEQSLTGELFF
TRBV5-1	-	-	TRBJ2-1	TGCGCCAGCAGCTTCGGGGTGAATGAGCAGTTCTTC	CASSFGVNEQFF
TRBV10-3	-	-	TRBJ2-5	TGTGCCATCAGTGTACAGCAAGAGACCCAGTACTTC	CAISVQQETQYF
TRBV7-9	-	-	TRBJ2-7	TGTGCCAGCAGCTTCCTGGACGGGGCCTACGAGCAGTACTTC	CASSFLDGAYEQYF
TRBV3-1/TRBV3-2	-	once	TRBJ1-1	TGTGCCAGCAGCCAAGACAATCATGGGAGCACTGAAGCTTTCTTT	CASSQDNHGSTEAFF
TRBV5-1	TRBD2	-	TRBJ2-1	TGCGCCAGCACCATTTCCCCCTCAGCGGGAGGTTTCCGGTTCTTC	CASTISPSAGGFRFF
TRBV13	-	-	TRBJ2-7	TGTGCCAGCAGCTTAGAGGGGGAGGGGTTACTGAGCTCCTACGAGCAGTACTTC	CASSLEGEGLLSSYEQYF
TRBV24-1	-	-	TRBJ1-5	TGTGCCACCCTGGGCGGGGTTTGGGTCAATCAGCCCCAGCATTTT	CATLGGVWVNQPQHF
TRBV9	TRBD2	-	TRBJ2-3	TGTGCCAGCAGCGTCGGGGGGGCTCGCACAGATACGCAGTATTTT	CASSVGGARTDTQYF
TRBV7-2	TRBD1	-	TRBJ1-2	TGTGCCAGCAGCCCCCCCGGGACAGCCTTCTATGGCTACACCTTC	CASSPPGTAFYGYTF
TRBV3-1/TRBV3-2	TRBD2	-	TRBJ2-1	TGTGCCAGCAGCCAGGGACTAGCGGGGGGCACCTACAATGAGCAGTTCTTC	CASSQGLAGGTYNEQFF
TRBV13	-	-	TRBJ1-3	TGTGCCAGCAGCCCCTTCCGAGGCCGAGGCCCCTCTGGAAACACCATATATTTT	CASSPFRGRGPSGNTIYF
TRBV19	-	-	TRBJ2-7	TGTGCCAGTAGTACCCCAGGCACCTACGAGCAGTACTTC	CASSTPGTYEQYF
TRBV9	-	-	TRBJ1-5	TGTGCCAGCAGCGTAGGACCGGGGGGTCAGCCCCAGCATTTT	CASSVGPGGQPQHF
TRBV6-2/TRBV6-3	-	-	TRBJ2-1	TGTGCCAGCAGTTACGCCCTAGCTGACTTATCTAATGAGCAGTTCTTC	CASSYALADLSNEQFF
TRBV7-9	-	-	TRBJ2-7	TGTGCCAGCAGCTTAGGTCAGGGTCCTACGAGGCAGTACTTC	CASSLGQGPTRQYF
TRBV3-1/TRBV3-2	-	-	TRBJ2-2	TGTGCCAGCAGCCAAGATCATGGGAACACCGGGGAGCTGTTTTTT	CASSQDHGNTGELFF
TRBV30	-	-	TRBJ1-1	TGTGCCTGGAGTTTGGTCCCTCTCAACACTGAAGCTTTCTTT	CAWSLVPLNTEAFF
TRBV6-2/TRBV6-3	-	-	TRBJ1-2	TGTGCCAGCAGTTCCCATCGAAGGGACCTCTATGGCTACACCTTC	CASSSHRRDLYGYTF
TRBV30	-	-	TRBJ1-1	TGTGCCTGGCAGATTCTTCCAGGGTTTGAAGCTTTCTTT	CAWQILPGFEAFF
TRBV27	-	-	TRBJ2-7	TGTGCCACAAAGGGCGTAACGTCCTACGAGCAGTACTTC	CATKGVTSYEQYF
TRBV7-2	TRBD1	-	TRBJ2-2	TGTGCCAGCAGGACTCGGGACAGGGTAAACGGGGAGCTGTTTTTT	CASRTRDRVNGELFF
TRBV5-4	-	-	TRBJ1-1	TGTGCCAGCAGCTTGCCACTGGCTATGAACACTGAAGCTTTCTTT	CASSLPLAMNTEAFF
TRBV7-2	-	-	TRBJ2-1	TGTGCCAGCAGCTTCGGGGCCTACAATGAGCAGTTCTTC	CASSFGAYNEQFF
TRBV5-8	TRBD2	once	TRBJ2-1	TGTGCCAGTGAATATGGACTAGCGGGGGCCCACCGCTCCTACAATGAGCAGTTCTTC	CASEYGLAGAHRSYNEQFF
TRBV6-5	-	-	TRBJ2-7	TGTGCCAGCAGTTACTCGAGGTCAGGGGGGCACGAGCAGTACTTC	CASSYSRSGGHEQYF
TRBV6-6	-	-	TRBJ2-2	TGTGCCAGCAGTTACCCCACAGGGACCGGGGAGCTGTTTTTT	CASSYPTGTGELFF
TRBV5-8	TRBD1	-	TRBJ2-3	TGTGCCAGCAGACGGACAGGGTTTCGGGCAGATACGCAGTATTTT	CASRRTGFRADTQYF
TRBV10-3	-	-	TRBJ1-1	TGTGCCATCAGGAGGGACAACTCGAACACTGAAGCTTTCTTT	CAIRRDNSNTEAFF
TRBV7-9	-	-	TRBJ2-7	TGTGCCAGCAGCATACCAACAGGGTACCAAACCTACGAGCAGTACTTC	CASSIPTGYQTYEQYF
TRBV5-1	-	-	TRBJ2-1	TGCGCCAGCAGCTTGGAGGGAGGCCCTTACAATGAGCAGTTCTTC	CASSLEGGPYNEQFF
TRBV11-2	-	-	TRBJ2-1	TGTGCCAGCAGCTTATATAGCTACAATGAGCAGTTCTTC	CASSLYSYNEQFF